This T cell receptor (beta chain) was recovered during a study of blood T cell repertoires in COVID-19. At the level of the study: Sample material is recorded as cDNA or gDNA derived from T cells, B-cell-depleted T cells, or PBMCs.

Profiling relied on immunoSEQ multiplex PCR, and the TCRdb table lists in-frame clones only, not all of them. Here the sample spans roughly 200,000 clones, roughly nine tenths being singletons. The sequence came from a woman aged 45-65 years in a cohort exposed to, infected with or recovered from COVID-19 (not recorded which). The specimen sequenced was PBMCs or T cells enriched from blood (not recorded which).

The CDR3 loop reads CASSQDVVGQAPYNEQFF. The CDR3 nucleotides read TGCGCCAGCAGCCAAGATGTGGTGGGACAGGCCCCCTACAATGAGCAGTTCTTC. This sequence joins TRBV4-3 and TRBJ2-1; 8 nucleotides line up with TRBD1. The CDR3 has 18 amino acids. CDR1 and CDR2 from the germline V gene are LGHNA and YSLEER. Unmatched junction bases numbered 9, after V lost 0 bases and J lost 2 bases.